The 19 T cell receptor beta chains given below trace back to one sample, sequenced in a study of neurological immune-mediated disorders (dated by TCRdb to about 2019). Libraries came from 5' RACE. This sample was sequenced with an Illumina HiSeq 2500. Clones were called with MiXCR by TCRdb after fastp trimmed the public reads at Q25, and only in-frame beta chains were retained. For every CDR3 protein sequence, its rows merge into one entry that carries the most common genes and DNA. The sample table lists 50,000 or so distinct CDR3 sequences, 3% to 4.5% of them with a count of one. The top ten clones comprise 1.6% of the sample. Sequencing was done on a sample of PBMCs. Receptor source: a man aged 25-40 years with multiple sclerosis.

This clonotype was seen ten or more times. The chain employs TRBV9 and TRBJ2-1; 8 positions agree with TRBD1. The CDR3 has 17 residues. CDR1 and CDR2 (germline): SGDLS, YYNGEE. V lost 2 bases to trimming and J lost 7 bases; unmatched junction nucleotides: 14. CDR3 region: CASSVRVQTGARNEQFF. CDR3 DNA: TGTGCCAGCAGCGTTAGAGTACAGACAGGGGCCAGGAATGAGCAGTTCTTC.

There are many counts of this clonotype. An end of the junction does not agree with germline; a read error may underlie this. J is TRBJ2-7 and V is TRBV4-2; D is unclear. The CDR3 length is 11 residues. CDR1 is LGHNA, CDR2 YNFKEQ, per germline. The CDR3 spells CASSQGPGLDF. In DNA form, the CDR3 reads TGTGCCAGCAGCCAAGGGCCTGGGCTTGACTTC.

The sample holds many counts of this clonotype. This chain connects TRBV9 to TRBJ1-5; no reliable D call. This CDR3 has 14 residues. V lost 0 bases, J lost 5 bases, and 9 bases lay in between. The germline V gene has CDR1 SGDLS and CDR2 YYNGEE. This chain's CDR3 is CASSVGTQDQPQHF. The CDR3, as DNA: TGTGCCAGCAGCGTAGGGACCCAAGATCAGCCCCAGCATTTT.

This clonotype has at least ten counts. V gene TRBV12-3 or TRBV12-4 combines with J gene TRBJ2-1; D is tentatively TRBD1 or TRBD2 (5 bases each). Trimming removed 8 bases from V and 5 bases from J, with 16 bases in between. This CDR3 comprises 14 residues. The CDR3 sequence: CASASVGENNEQFF. The DNA of the CDR3 is TGTGCCAGCGCCTCGGTGGGGGAGAACAATGAGCAGTTCTTC.

This clonotype was seen repeatedly, ten times or more. V gene TRBV3-1 combines with J gene TRBJ2-2; D unresolved. CDR3 length: 14 amino acids. Between the trimmed V and J ends, which lost 4 bases and 1 base, there was a span of 7 bases. CDR1 is LGHDT, CDR2 YNNKEL, per germline (reference sequence). The CDR3 DNA sequence: TGTGCCAGCAGCCCGCACCGGAACACCGGGGAGCTGTTTTTT. It is translated as CASSPHRNTGELFF.

This clonotype was seen many times. The rearrangement links TRBV19 to TRBJ2-7; 9 bases agree with TRBD1. The germline gives CDR1 LNHDA, CDR2 SQIVND (reference sequence). The trim removed 3 bases at V and 2 bases at J, leaving 11 bases unmatched. The CDR3 sequence is 17 residues long. The chain's CDR3 is CASSIGPPGQGPYEQYF. The CDR3 DNA sequence: TGTGCCAGTAGTATTGGGCCGCCGGGACAGGGACCCTACGAGCAGTACTTC. Based on the CDR3 plus reference TRBV19 and TRBJ2-7, the full variable domain is DGGITQSPKYLFRKEGQNVTLSCEQNLNHDAMYWYRQDPGQGLRLIYYSQIVNDFQKGDIAEGYSVSREKKESFPLTVTSAQKNPTAFYLCASSIGPPGQGPYEQYFGPGTRLTVT.

This clonotype was found many times. This sequence joins TRBV29-1 and TRBJ2-5; no definite D call. CDR1 is SQVTM, CDR2 ANQGSEA, per germline. This CDR3 is built from 11 residues. V dropped 7 bases and J dropped 5 bases, with 11 bases sitting between them. CDR3 bases: TGCAGCGGGAACGTAGGGGAGACCCAGTACTTC. Its translation: CSGNVGETQYF.

As to this clonotype: The junction and the germline gene differ at one end; a read error may be behind it. The rearrangement links TRBV2 to TRBJ1-5; D gene unclear. CDR3 size: 14 residues. Germline CDR1 and CDR2: SNHLY and FYNNEI. Written as DNA, the CDR3 is TGTGCCAGCGGCCGGACTCTTAGCAATCAGCCCCAGAATTTT. Translation: CASGRTLSNQPQNF. The full variable domain, rest sourced from reference TRBV2 and TRBJ1-5, is EPEVTQTPSHQVTQMGQEVILRCVPISNHLYFYWYRQILGQKVEFLVSFYNNEISEKSEIFDDQFSVERPDGSNFTLKIRSTKLEDSAMYFCASGRTLSNQPQNFGDGTRLSIL.

This clonotype was seen repeatedly, ten times or more. The rearrangement joins TRBV12-3 or TRBV12-4 to TRBJ1-1; no clear D gene. The CDR3 sequence is 14 residues long. V shed 2 bases and J shed 1 base, with 8 bases lying between them. The CDR3 sequence: CASSLLAENTEAFF. The DNA of the CDR3 is TGTGCCAGCAGTTTACTAGCGGAGAACACTGAAGCTTTCTTT.

This clonotype was observed at least ten times. The chain combines TRBV20-1 with TRBJ1-2, with D maybe TRBD1 (5 bases). The germline CDR1 and CDR2 sequences are DFQATT and SNEGSKA (reference sequence). The CDR3 extends over 14 amino acids. Trimming stripped 4 bases from V and 0 bases from J, with 12 bases between. CDR3 sequence: CSATQGGANYGYTF. CDR3 DNA sequence: TGCAGTGCTACTCAGGGAGGGGCTAACTATGGCTACACCTTC.

This clonotype was observed at least ten times. This rearrangement joins TRBV4-1 to TRBJ1-2, with 7 bases identical to TRBD1. Trimming removed 0 bases from V and 7 bases from J; junction bases left unmatched: 17. Germline V lookup: CDR1 MGHRA, CDR2 YSYEKL. This CDR3 comprises 18 residues. CDR3 sequence: CASSQDRTGASPRGGYTF. The CDR3 DNA sequence: TGCGCCAGCAGCCAAGATAGAACAGGGGCCTCTCCGAGGGGTGGCTACACCTTC.

This chain links TRBV7-8 with TRBJ1-1; D might be TRBD1 (5 bases). Trimming left V 0 bases short and J 1 base short, with 9 bases between. Germline CDR1 and CDR2: SGHVS and FQNEAQ. This CDR3 is 15 amino acids long. The DNA of the CDR3 is TGTGCCAGCAGCTTAGCCCCGGGACCGAACACTGAAGCTTTCTTT. Its translation is CASSLAPGPNTEAFF.

The table lists this clonotype with many counts. CDR3 bases: TGCAGTGCTAGGACCGCCGGACCGTCAGAGGGGACTGAAGCTTTCTTT. It translates to CSARTAGPSEGTEAFF. The chain uses TRBV20-1 and TRBJ1-1, with D perhaps matching TRBD1 (5 bases). V lost 3 bases to trimming and J lost 5 bases, with 22 bases between them. From germline, CDR1 is DFQATT and CDR2 SNEGSKA (reference sequence). The CDR3 runs 16 residues.

Many counts were recorded for this clonotype. The V and J genes are TRBV20-1 and TRBJ1-1; a possible D gene is TRBD1 (6 bases). V was shortened by 8 bases and J by 6 bases, with 13 bases between the two germline ends. Germline V gene lookup returns CDR1 DFQATT and CDR2 SNEGSKA (reference sequence). The CDR3 totals 11 residues. Written as DNA, the CDR3 is TGCAGTTATATGGGGGGCGCTGAAGCTTTCTTT. Translation: CSYMGGAEAFF.

This clonotype was seen at least ten times. The V and J genes are TRBV10-3 and TRBJ2-3, with 7 bases identical to TRBD2. J gave up 5 bases and V 4 bases, and 3 bases lay outside the gene matches. CDR1 and CDR2 (germline): ENHRY, SYGVKD. CDR3 length equals 13 residues. CDR3 sequence: CAISGGGEDTQYF. The CDR3 DNA is TGTGCCATCAGTGGGGGGGGGGAAGATACGCAGTATTTT.

This clonotype was seen many times. The gene calls are TRBV9 and TRBJ1-5; TRBD1 matches 9 bases. After removal of 0 bases from V and 8 bases from J, the junction contained 6 bases not matched to a gene. The CDR3 runs to 15 residues. Per the germline V gene, CDR1 is SGDLS and CDR2 is YYNGEE. CDR3 residues: CASSVEGQGEEPQHF. The CDR3 nucleotides read TGTGCCAGCAGCGTAGAGGGACAGGGAGAGGAGCCCCAGCATTTT.

The chain is built from TRBV7-9 and TRBJ2-1; 10 bases align to TRBD1. CDR1 and CDR2 (germline): SEHNR, FQNEAQ (reference sequence). The CDR3 has 15 amino acids. V shed 4 bases and J 8 bases; nucleotides not matched to a gene: 8. This chain's CDR3 is CASSSRDRGAHEQFF. The CDR3 DNA reads TGTGCCAGCAGCTCCCGGGACAGGGGAGCCCATGAGCAGTTCTTC. Full variable domain (remainder filled in from reference TRBV7-9 and TRBJ2-1): DTGVSQNPRHKITKRGQNVTFRCDPISEHNRLYWYRQTLGQGPEFLTYFQNEAQLEKSRLLSDRFSAERPKGSFSTLEIQRTEQGDSAMYLCASSSRDRGAHEQFFGPGTRLTVL.

This clonotype was seen at least ten times. V gene TRBV7-9 combines with J gene TRBJ1-1; TRBD1 matches 9 bases. V was clipped by 10 bases and J by 0 bases; unmatched bases: 3. The V gene's germline CDR1 is SEHNR and CDR2 FQNEAQ (reference sequence). The CDR3 is 13 amino acids. The CDR3 sequence is CANRQGVNTEAFF. In DNA form, the CDR3 reads TGTGCCAACCGACAGGGGGTGAACACTGAAGCTTTCTTT. Filled out from reference TRBV7-9 and TRBJ1-1, the complete variable domain reads DTGVSQNPRHKITKRGQNVTFRCDPISEHNRLYWYRQTLGQGPEFLTYFQNEAQLEKSRLLSDRFSAERPKGSFSTLEIQRTEQGDSAMYLCANRQGVNTEAFFGQGTRLTVV.

This clonotype has ten or more counts. This rearrangement joins TRBV7-3 to TRBJ1-2; 9 bases are shared with TRBD1. The V segment lost 5 bases and the J segment 3 bases; nucleotides outside the gene matches: 7. The CDR3 totals 15 residues. Germline V gene lookup returns CDR1 SGHTA and CDR2 FQGTGA. In DNA form, the CDR3 reads TGTGCCAGCAGCACCGGGACAGGGCCATACTATGGCTACACCTTC. This gives the protein CASSTGTGPYYGYTF.